A selection of T cell receptor beta chains follows, all from one sample in a study. TCRdb re-derived calls from the RT-PCR reads in MiXCR, one entry per CDR3 protein. This sample has hundreds of thousands of distinct CDR3 sequences, with over 12% found just once. The sequenced material came from memory CD4+ T cells from blood. The receptors come from a female donor in good health, serving as a healthy control. The CDR3 runs from the conserved cysteine through the conserved F or W. A D gene is named only where the DNA matches it firmly. Clone size is not always given. Where it is, it says once, few, many or a class for expanded clones.

>TRBV20-1|TRBD1|TRBJ1-5|few
CSTDRDRGGNQPQHF
TGCAGTACCGACCGGGACAGGGGGGGCAATCAGCCCCAGCATTTT
>TRBV20-1|TRBD2|TRBJ2-1|many
CSAREAGGPYNEQFF
TGCAGTGCTAGGGAAGCGGGAGGCCCGTACAATGAGCAGTTCTTC
>TRBV12-3/TRBV12-4|.|TRBJ2-3|few
CATTAGMDTQYF
TGTGCCACCACGGCGGGGATGGATACGCAGTATTTT
>TRBV20-1|.|TRBJ1-1|.
CSARDHYEAFF
TGCAGTGCTAGAGATCATTATGAAGCTTTCTTT
>TRBV12-3/TRBV12-4|.|TRBJ2-7|few
CASSFRAGDGYEQYF
TGTGCCAGCAGTTTCCGGGCAGGGGATGGGTACGAGCAGTACTTC
>TRBV20-1|TRBD1|TRBJ1-2|many
CSVVRTGDYGYTF
TGCAGTGTCGTGAGAACAGGGGACTATGGCTACACCTTC
>TRBV5-1|.|TRBJ2-7|few
CASSANIQPYEQYF
TGCGCCAGCAGCGCGAACATACAGCCCTACGAGCAGTACTTC
>TRBV6-5|.|TRBJ1-5|.
CASSSPNTNQPQHF
TGTGCCAGCAGCTCCCCAAATACCAATCAGCCCCAGCATTTT
>TRBV20-1|TRBD2|TRBJ2-7|few
CSASLLAGAEQYF
TGCAGTGCTAGTTTACTAGCGGGAGCCGAGCAGTACTTC
>TRBV5-6|.|TRBJ2-7|.
CASSSPGLYPEQYF
TGTGCCAGCAGCTCCCCGGGACTCTACCCCGAGCAGTACTTC
>TRBV5-6|.|TRBJ2-7|many
CASSFGGVSYEQYF
TGTGCCAGCAGCTTCGGCGGGGTCTCCTACGAGCAGTACTTC
>TRBV5-6|.|TRBJ2-7|few
CASRKPGTKNYEQYF
TGTGCCAGCAGAAAGCCCGGGACAAAAAACTACGAGCAGTACTTC
>TRBV6-6|.|TRBJ2-5|many
CASSGGGSWETQYF
TGTGCCAGCAGTGGGGGGGGCTCGTGGGAGACCCAGTACTTC
>TRBV5-1|TRBD2|TRBJ2-7|few
CASSLEIGGFYEQYF
TGCGCCAGCAGCTTGGAAATCGGGGGGTTCTACGAGCAGTACTTC
>TRBV7-3|TRBD2|TRBJ2-5|.
CASSPHPGTSALGQTQYF
TGTGCCAGCAGTCCACATCCAGGGACTAGCGCGCTGGGGCAGACCCAGTACTTC
>TRBV2|.|TRBJ2-3|.
CASTADRTASTDTQYF
TGTGCCAGCACCGCAGACAGGACCGCTAGCACAGATACGCAGTATTTT
>TRBV29-1|.|TRBJ1-2|few
CSVEGLGGYGYTF
TGCAGCGTAGAAGGGCTGGGGGGCTATGGCTACACCTTC
>TRBV2|.|TRBJ2-1|.
CASSKTSVRFRNEQFF
TGTGCCAGCAGCAAAACCTCTGTACGGTTCCGCAATGAGCAGTTCTTC
>TRBV7-2|TRBD1|TRBJ1-5|.
CASSLNGDRGLNQPQHF
TGTGCCAGCAGCCTTAACGGGGACAGGGGGCTCAATCAGCCCCAGCATTTT
>TRBV3-1|TRBD2|TRBJ2-1|.
CASSPNGGLASEQFF
TGTGCCAGCAGCCCCAACGGAGGACTAGCAAGTGAGCAGTTCTTC
>TRBV7-6|TRBD2|TRBJ2-2|many
CASRSSGDTGELFF
TGTGCCAGCAGGTCTAGCGGGGACACCGGGGAGCTGTTTTTT
>TRBV12-3/TRBV12-4|.|TRBJ1-3|few
CASSSWTGTGNTIYF
TGTGCCAGCAGTTCTTGGACTGGCACTGGAAACACCATATATTTT
>TRBV20-1|TRBD1|TRBJ1-1|few
CSAKATTGDTEAFF
TGCAGTGCTAAGGCTACCACAGGGGACACTGAAGCTTTCTTT
>TRBV12-3/TRBV12-4|.|TRBJ1-2|many
CASSDIGYGYTF
TGTGCCAGCAGTGACATTGGCTATGGCTACACCTTC
>TRBV29-1|.|TRBJ1-2|.
CSVGVGIDYGYTF
TGCAGCGTCGGTGTGGGGATTGACTATGGCTACACCTTC
>TRBV9|.|TRBJ1-3|few
CASSVAGSNSGNTIYF
TGTGCCAGCAGCGTTGCAGGGTCAAACTCTGGAAACACCATATATTTT
>TRBV20-1|.|TRBJ2-7|.
CSARRSFGIDEQYF
TGCAGTGCTAGAAGGAGTTTCGGTATTGACGAGCAGTACTTC
>TRBV20-1|TRBD2|TRBJ2-2|.
CSARVPERDYTGELFF
TGCAGTGCTAGAGTCCCTGAGCGGGATTACACCGGGGAGCTGTTTTTT
>TRBV6-5|.|TRBJ2-7|many
CASSVIHQGEQYF
TGTGCCAGCAGTGTGATCCACCAGGGCGAGCAGTACTTC
>TRBV12-3/TRBV12-4|TRBD1|TRBJ1-2|few
CASSLGQGEYGYTF
TGTGCCAGCAGTTTGGGACAGGGGGAGTATGGCTACACCTTC
>TRBV6-6|TRBD2|TRBJ2-1|few
CASSYSISGMSHEQFF
TGTGCCAGCAGTTACTCGATCAGCGGGATGTCCCATGAGCAGTTCTTC
>TRBV9|.|TRBJ1-2|.
CASSVGDRTSYGYTF
TGTGCCAGCAGCGTAGGTGACAGAACCTCCTATGGCTACACCTTC
>TRBV18|.|TRBJ1-1|few
CASSPRDTTNTEAFF
TGTGCCAGCTCACCACGGGACACTACGAACACTGAAGCTTTCTTT
>TRBV10-3|.|TRBJ1-1|.
CAISESGHPNTEAFF
TGTGCCATCAGTGAGTCGGGACACCCGAACACTGAAGCTTTCTTT
>TRBV27|.|TRBJ2-2|few
CASKNRDTGELFF
TGTGCCAGCAAAAACAGGGACACCGGGGAGCTGTTTTTT
>TRBV20-1|TRBD1|TRBJ1-1|few
CSARGHTGALNTEAFF
TGCAGTGCTAGGGGGCATACAGGGGCCCTGAACACTGAAGCTTTCTTT
>TRBV29-1|TRBD1|TRBJ1-1|few
CSVGQGEGTEAFF
TGCAGCGTTGGTCAGGGGGAAGGGACTGAAGCTTTCTTT
>TRBV4-1|TRBD1|TRBJ2-2|few
CASSQAGQGGGTGELFF
TGCGCCAGCAGCCAAGCGGGACAGGGAGGTGGCACCGGGGAGCTGTTTTTT
>TRBV7-2|.|TRBJ1-2|few
CASSLPRETTAPHQLWLTF
TGTGCCAGCAGCTTACCCAGAGAGACCACCGCTCCCCATCAACTATGGTTAACCTTC
>TRBV25-1|TRBD2|TRBJ2-1|few
CASSRPGLAGGNEQFF
TGTGCCAGCAGCCGCCCCGGACTAGCGGGGGGCAATGAGCAGTTCTTC
>TRBV7-8|TRBD2|TRBJ2-4|.
CASSLGREGAKNIQYF
TGTGCCAGCAGCTTAGGGAGGGAGGGCGCCAAAAACATTCAGTACTTC
>TRBV6-6|.|TRBJ2-1|.
CASSYAQEQFF
TGTGCCAGCAGTTACGCGCAAGAGCAGTTCTTC
>TRBV27|.|TRBJ1-1|.
CASKFRGGTEAFF
TGTGCCAGCAAGTTTAGGGGGGGTACTGAAGCTTTCTTT
>TRBV7-3|.|TRBJ1-5|.
CASSSQLDQPQHF
TGTGCCAGCAGCTCCCAACTTGATCAGCCCCAGCATTTT
>TRBV4-3|TRBD2|TRBJ2-1|few
CASSQKIPGGAHNEQFF
TGCGCCAGCAGCCAAAAAATTCCGGGGGGGGCCCACAATGAGCAGTTCTTC
>TRBV7-2|.|TRBJ1-1|many
CASSFLRGGTEAFF
TGTGCCAGCAGCTTCCTGAGGGGGGGGACTGAAGCTTTCTTT
>TRBV5-1|TRBD2|TRBJ2-7|.
CASSYLSGSVGYEQYF
TGCGCCAGCAGCTACCTTAGCGGGAGCGTTGGGTACGAGCAGTACTTC
>TRBV24-1|.|TRBJ1-3|few
CATSDFSSGGNTIYF
TGTGCCACCAGTGATTTCAGCTCAGGTGGAAACACCATATATTTT
>TRBV20-1|TRBD2|TRBJ2-3|.
CSAAGTSGRADTQYF
TGCAGTGCTGCCGGGACTAGCGGGAGGGCAGATACGCAGTATTTT
>TRBV28|.|TRBJ2-3|.
CASALLALWDTQYF
TGTGCCAGCGCGCTACTAGCCCTATGGGATACGCAGTATTTT
>TRBV3-1|TRBD2|TRBJ2-3|.
CASSRRTAGSTDTQYF
TGTGCCAGCAGCCGCCGCACAGCGGGAAGCACAGATACGCAGTATTTT
>TRBV9|.|TRBJ1-1|.
CASSVVMNTEAFF
TGTGCCAGCAGCGTAGTGATGAACACTGAAGCTTTCTTT
>TRBV20-1|.|TRBJ2-1|few
CSARDPGWSQGGNEQFF
TGCAGTGCTAGAGACCCGGGTTGGTCACAGGGTGGCAATGAGCAGTTCTTC
>TRBV12-3/TRBV12-4|.|TRBJ2-3|.
CASSVPLDTQYF
TGTGCCAGCTCTGTCCCCCTCGATACGCAGTATTTT
>TRBV30|TRBD2|TRBJ2-1|few
CAWSFSGSVDEQFF
TGTGCCTGGAGTTTTAGCGGGAGTGTGGATGAGCAGTTCTTC
>TRBV7-2|TRBD2|TRBJ2-1|many
CASSRQLAGENEQFF
TGTGCCAGCAGCCGGCAACTAGCGGGGGAAAATGAGCAGTTCTTC